The T cell receptor (beta chain) under discussion was sequenced for a study of blood T cell repertoires in COVID-19. Study overall: The samples span acute and convalescent COVID-19 from the United States, Italy and Spain. The cDNA or gDNA used as material had been derived from T cells, B-cell-depleted T cells, or PBMCs.

V trimming: 7 bases; J trimming: 2 bases; junction bases outside the gene matches: 4. Looked up from germline, CDR1 is SQVTM and CDR2 is ANQGSEA. The CDR3 contains 12 residues. Original methodology: Reference gene primer amplification in the assay estimated nucleated cell counts. Method: immunoSEQ multiplex PCR; TCRdb's copy keeps in-frame clones and lacks some. The V and J calls and the clone size are those of that table, but D and trimming were determined from the DNA. The sample has 300,000 to 400,000 clones; around nine tenths are singletons. The origin of this receptor is a woman between 70 and 85 years old with COVID-19, enrolled during active disease. The sequenced sample was peripheral blood. The chain joins TRBV29-1 to TRBJ1-1, with TRBD1 matching over 7 bases. The CDR3: CSGQGANTEAFF. The CDR3 region has the DNA TGCAGCGGACAGGGTGCTAACACTGAAGCTTTCTTT.